This is a list of T cell receptor beta chains from one sample in a study of siplizumab effects on memory and regulatory T cells. Here immunoSEQ multiplex PCR was the method, and the copy in TCRdb shows in-frame clones only, minus some. Among some 52,000 clones listed, approximately 97% were seen once. The sequenced sample consisted of naive CD4+ T cells sorted from blood. The receptor set was obtained from a human donor in good health. CDR3s include the opening cysteine and the closing phenylalanine or tryptophan. D genes are given only for firm matches. For some rows the clone size is stated as once, few or many, or as a class when expanded; others skip it.

j_call v_call d_call clone_size cdr3_nt cdr3_aa
TRBJ2-5 TRBV28 TRBD2 NA TGTGCCAGCAGCCGAAGCGGGAGGGAGACCCAGTACTTC CASSRSGRETQYF
TRBJ1-5 TRBV19 NA NA TGTGCCAGTAGTGCCCGTGGGGCTCAGCCCCAGCATTTT CASSARGAQPQHF
TRBJ2-1 TRBV15 NA NA TGTGCCACCAAATTAGGGGGTGGGCGGGACTACAATGAGCAGTTCTTC CATKLGGGRDYNEQFF
TRBJ1-1 TRBV5-4 NA NA TGTGCCAGCAGCTTCAACACTGAAGCTTTCTTT CASSFNTEAFF
TRBJ1-1 TRBV18 NA NA TGTGCCAGCTCACCGGGACATATGAACACTGAAGCTTTCTTT CASSPGHMNTEAFF
TRBJ2-7 TRBV7-2 NA NA TGTGCCAGCAGCTCCCGGACAATCTCCTACGAGCAGTACTTC CASSSRTISYEQYF
TRBJ2-7 TRBV28 TRBD2 once TGTGCCAGCAGCCAGGGACTAGCGGACTTAGGGGAGCAGTACTTC CASSQGLADLGEQYF
TRBJ2-7 TRBV30 TRBD2 NA TGTGCCTGGAGTGTAGGAGCTAGCGGGACCGACGAGCAGTACTTC CAWSVGASGTDEQYF
TRBJ1-3 TRBV28 TRBD1 NA TGTGCCAGCAGCGACACGTTAGGACAGGGGAGGGGACACACCATATATTTT CASSDTLGQGRGHTIYF
TRBJ2-1 TRBV7-2 NA NA TGTGCCAGCAGCTTAGACGCGCGGGGCCCCAATGAGCAGTTCTTC CASSLDARGPNEQFF
TRBJ2-7 TRBV23-1 NA NA TGCGCCAGCAGTCCTCGCGGCGCCTACGAGCAGTACTTC CASSPRGAYEQYF
TRBJ1-5 TRBV6-1 NA few TGTGCCAGCAGTATGGGGACGAGGGGCAATCAGCCCCAGCATTTT CASSMGTRGNQPQHF
TRBJ2-7 TRBV7-2 TRBD2 NA TGTGCCAGCTCGGGAGGACCCTTACGGGAGCAGTACTTC CASSGGPLREQYF
TRBJ1-4 TRBV30 NA NA TGTGCCTGGAGTGGAAATGAAAAACTGTTTTTT CAWSGNEKLFF
TRBJ2-1 TRBV9 NA once TGTGCCAGCAGCGTAGACCCCCGTGGGGGATCCAATGAGCAGTTCTTC CASSVDPRGGSNEQFF
TRBJ2-5 TRBV2 NA NA TGTGCCAGCAAGGGGGGTGCCCAAGAGACCCAGTACTTC CASKGGAQETQYF
TRBJ1-4 TRBV30 NA NA TGTGCCTGGAACGATGAGGGTGCAACTAATGAAAAACTGTTTTTT CAWNDEGATNEKLFF
TRBJ2-1 TRBV19 NA NA TGTGCCAGTAGTAAGGGGTTCGGGTACAATGAGCAGTTCTTC CASSKGFGYNEQFF